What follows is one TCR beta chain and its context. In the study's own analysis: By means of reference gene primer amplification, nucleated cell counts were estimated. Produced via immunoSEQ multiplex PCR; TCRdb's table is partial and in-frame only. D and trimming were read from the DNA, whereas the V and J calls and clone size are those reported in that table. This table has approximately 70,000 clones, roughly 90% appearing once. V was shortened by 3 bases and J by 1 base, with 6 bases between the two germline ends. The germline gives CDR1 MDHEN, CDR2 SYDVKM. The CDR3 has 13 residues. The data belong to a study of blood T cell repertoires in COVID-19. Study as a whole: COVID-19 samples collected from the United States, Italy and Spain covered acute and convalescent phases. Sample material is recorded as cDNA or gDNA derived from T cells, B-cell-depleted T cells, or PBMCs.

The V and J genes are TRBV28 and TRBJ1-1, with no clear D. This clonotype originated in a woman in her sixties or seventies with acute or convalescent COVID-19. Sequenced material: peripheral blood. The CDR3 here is CASSFRSNTEAFF. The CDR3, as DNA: TGTGCCAGCAGTTTCCGGTCGAACACTGAAGCTTTCTTT.